The present T cell receptor (beta chain) was sequenced within a study of blood T cell repertoires in COVID-19. Study at large: PBMCs, B-cell-depleted T cells, or T cells were the source of the cDNA or gDNA that made up the material.

V lost 7 bases, J lost 2 bases, and 8 bases stayed unmatched. The CDR3 length is 14 residues. In germline, CDR1 is MNHEY, CDR2 SVGAGI. Original handling: Amplifying reference gene primers gave estimates of nucleated cell counts. Libraries were prepared by immunoSEQ multiplex PCR; TCRdb keeps only in-frame clonotypes and omits some of them. V, J and clone size are taken as reported in that table, and D and trimming were inferred from the DNA itself. Among about 190,000 clones listed, 70% to 80% were seen once. The sample was peripheral blood. The chain has TRBV6-5 and TRBJ2-7, with TRBD2 matching over 7 bases. This receptor was obtained from a man aged 45-65 years who had recovered from COVID-19. The CDR3 spells CASTRGLGAYEQYF. CDR3 nucleotide sequence: TGTGCCAGCACCCGCGGACTAGGGGCCTACGAGCAGTACTTC.